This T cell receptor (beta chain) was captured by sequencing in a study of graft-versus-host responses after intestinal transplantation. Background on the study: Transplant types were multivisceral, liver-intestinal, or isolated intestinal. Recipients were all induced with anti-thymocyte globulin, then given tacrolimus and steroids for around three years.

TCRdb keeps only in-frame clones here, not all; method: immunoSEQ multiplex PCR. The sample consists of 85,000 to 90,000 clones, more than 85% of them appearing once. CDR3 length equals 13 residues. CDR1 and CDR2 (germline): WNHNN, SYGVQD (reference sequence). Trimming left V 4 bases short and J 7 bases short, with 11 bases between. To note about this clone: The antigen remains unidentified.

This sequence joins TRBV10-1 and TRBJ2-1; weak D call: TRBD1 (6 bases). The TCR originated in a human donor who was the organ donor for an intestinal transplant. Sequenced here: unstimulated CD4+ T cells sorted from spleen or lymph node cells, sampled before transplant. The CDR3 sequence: CASSGVGANEQFF. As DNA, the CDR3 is TGCGCCAGCAGTGGAGTGGGGGCAAATGAGCAGTTCTTC.